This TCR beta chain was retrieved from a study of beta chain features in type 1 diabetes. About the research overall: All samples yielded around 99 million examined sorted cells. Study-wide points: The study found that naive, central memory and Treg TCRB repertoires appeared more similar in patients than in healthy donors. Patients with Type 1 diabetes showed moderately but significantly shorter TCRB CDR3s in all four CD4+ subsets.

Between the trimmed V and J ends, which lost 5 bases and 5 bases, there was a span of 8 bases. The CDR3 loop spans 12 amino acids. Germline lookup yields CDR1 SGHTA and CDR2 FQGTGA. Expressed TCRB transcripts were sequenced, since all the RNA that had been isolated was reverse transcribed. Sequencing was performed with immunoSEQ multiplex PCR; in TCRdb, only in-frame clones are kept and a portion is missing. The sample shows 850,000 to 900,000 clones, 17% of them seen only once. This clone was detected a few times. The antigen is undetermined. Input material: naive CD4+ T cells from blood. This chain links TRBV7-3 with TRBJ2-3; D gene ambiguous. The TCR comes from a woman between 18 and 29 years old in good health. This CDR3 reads CASSHGRDTQYF. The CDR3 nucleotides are TGTGCCAGCAGCCATGGTAGAGATACGCAGTATTTT.